The rows below give T cell receptor beta chains drawn from one sample of a study of T cells in Graves' hyperthyroidism and ophthalmopathy. TCRdb fed the multiplex PCR reads into MiXCR, producing one record per CDR3 protein. The table lists hundreds of thousands of distinct CDR3 sequences, 38% of them singletons. Sequences were obtained from blood. These receptors were taken from a man between 18 and 35 years old with Graves' hyperthyroidism. Both conserved end residues are part of each CDR3. Each record gives: V gene, J gene, clone size, D gene, CDR3 protein, CDR3 DNA. D genes are given only for firm matches. Not all rows give a size; the values are once, few, many and, for expanded clones, a class.

v_call: TRBV5-1; j_call: TRBJ1-2; clone_size: .; d_call: TRBD1; cdr3_aa: CASSYRDSGPYGYTF; cdr3_nt: TGCGCCAGCAGCTACCGGGACAGCGGACCGTATGGCTACACCTTC
v_call: TRBV4-1; j_call: TRBJ1-2; clone_size: few; d_call: .; cdr3_aa: CASSQDGTYYGYTF; cdr3_nt: TGCGCCAGCAGCCAAGACGGGACCTACTATGGCTACACCTTC
v_call: TRBV2; j_call: TRBJ2-4; clone_size: .; d_call: .; cdr3_aa: CASSHAGGGNIQYF; cdr3_nt: TGTGCCAGCAGCCATGCCGGGGGCGGGAACATTCAGTACTTC
v_call: TRBV7-7; j_call: TRBJ2-7; clone_size: many; d_call: TRBD2; cdr3_aa: CASSGGASYEQYF; cdr3_nt: TGTGCTAGCAGCGGGGGGGCCTCCTACGAGCAGTACTTC
v_call: TRBV29-1; j_call: TRBJ1-2; clone_size: .; d_call: .; cdr3_aa: CSVRQETYGYTF; cdr3_nt: TGCAGCGTACGACAGGAAACCTATGGCTACACCTTC
v_call: TRBV7-9; j_call: TRBJ2-5; clone_size: many; d_call: .; cdr3_aa: CASSQAGVYQETQYF; cdr3_nt: TGTGCCAGCAGCCAGGCAGGGGTGTACCAAGAGACCCAGTACTTC
v_call: TRBV6-4; j_call: TRBJ2-2; clone_size: few; d_call: .; cdr3_aa: CASSEGSTGELFF; cdr3_nt: TGTGCCAGCAGTGAAGGGTCCACCGGGGAGCTGTTTTTT
v_call: TRBV20-1; j_call: TRBJ2-5; clone_size: many; d_call: .; cdr3_aa: CSASDAQETQYF; cdr3_nt: TGCAGTGCCAGTGACGCACAAGAGACCCAGTACTTC
v_call: TRBV5-6; j_call: TRBJ1-1; clone_size: .; d_call: .; cdr3_aa: CASSFVGKNTEAFF; cdr3_nt: TGTGCCAGCAGCTTTGTCGGAAAGAACACTGAAGCTTTCTTT
v_call: TRBV5-1; j_call: TRBJ2-7; clone_size: few; d_call: .; cdr3_aa: CASSLGGRARSSYEQYF; cdr3_nt: TGCGCCAGCAGCTTGGGAGGGCGGGCGAGGAGCTCCTACGAGCAGTACTTC
v_call: TRBV7-2; j_call: TRBJ1-4; clone_size: few; d_call: TRBD1; cdr3_aa: CASTTTGADEKLFF; cdr3_nt: TGTGCCAGCACTACGACAGGGGCGGATGAAAAACTGTTTTTT
v_call: TRBV10-3; j_call: TRBJ1-4; clone_size: many; d_call: .; cdr3_aa: CAISQTTDEKLFF; cdr3_nt: TGTGCCATCAGTCAGACGACAGACGAAAAACTGTTTTTT
v_call: TRBV6-1; j_call: TRBJ2-7; clone_size: .; d_call: .; cdr3_aa: CASSRNPDTYEQYF; cdr3_nt: TGTGCCAGCAGCCGAAACCCCGACACCTACGAGCAGTACTTC
v_call: TRBV5-1; j_call: TRBJ2-1; clone_size: .; d_call: .; cdr3_aa: CASSLVGGNEQFF; cdr3_nt: TGCGCCAGCAGCTTGGTAGGAGGCAATGAGCAGTTCTTC
v_call: TRBV5-1; j_call: TRBJ1-2; clone_size: many; d_call: TRBD1; cdr3_aa: CASSFGTEGVGYTF; cdr3_nt: TGCGCCAGCAGCTTCGGGACAGAAGGTGTTGGCTACACCTTC
v_call: TRBV5-6; j_call: TRBJ2-2; clone_size: .; d_call: TRBD1; cdr3_aa: CASSFLGQTNTGELFF; cdr3_nt: TGTGCCAGCAGCTTCCTGGGACAGACGAACACCGGGGAGCTGTTTTTT
v_call: TRBV7-9; j_call: TRBJ1-2; clone_size: many; d_call: .; cdr3_aa: CASSLEGRQHYTF; cdr3_nt: TGTGCCAGCAGCTTAGAGGGCAGGCAGCACTACACCTTC
v_call: TRBV20-1; j_call: TRBJ1-1; clone_size: few; d_call: .; cdr3_aa: CSARDGSSRNTEAFF; cdr3_nt: TGCAGTGCTAGAGATGGATCCTCTAGGAACACTGAAGCTTTCTTT
v_call: TRBV10-3; j_call: TRBJ2-1; clone_size: .; d_call: .; cdr3_aa: CAITRAPQYNEQFF; cdr3_nt: TGTGCCATCACCAGAGCCCCCCAGTACAATGAGCAGTTCTTC
v_call: TRBV6-6; j_call: TRBJ1-3; clone_size: .; d_call: .; cdr3_aa: CASSYSGFRGNTTYF; cdr3_nt: TGTGCCAGCAGTTACTCAGGGTTTCGTGGAAACACCACATATTTT
v_call: TRBV2; j_call: TRBJ2-7; clone_size: few; d_call: TRBD2; cdr3_aa: CASRSTSGGGSGYEQYF; cdr3_nt: TGTGCCAGCAGGTCCACTAGCGGGGGGGGTTCAGGTTACGAGCAGTACTTC
v_call: TRBV12-3/TRBV12-4; j_call: TRBJ2-7; clone_size: .; d_call: TRBD2; cdr3_aa: CASSLAGGGDGEQYF; cdr3_nt: TGTGCCAGCAGCCTAGCGGGAGGCGGGGATGGCGAGCAGTACTTC
v_call: TRBV4-1; j_call: TRBJ1-2; clone_size: .; d_call: .; cdr3_aa: CASSQVGGGQPYGYTF; cdr3_nt: TGCGCCAGCAGCCAAGTTGGCGGTGGACAGCCCTATGGCTACACCTTC
v_call: TRBV7-2; j_call: TRBJ2-7; clone_size: few; d_call: TRBD1; cdr3_aa: CASSSTGDRDYEQYF; cdr3_nt: TGTGCCAGCAGCTCCACGGGGGACAGGGACTACGAGCAGTACTTC
v_call: TRBV5-6; j_call: TRBJ2-6; clone_size: many; d_call: .; cdr3_aa: CASSEGTAGANVLTF; cdr3_nt: TGTGCCAGCAGCGAGGGGACCGCTGGGGCCAACGTCCTGACTTTC
v_call: TRBV10-3; j_call: TRBJ1-1; clone_size: many; d_call: TRBD1; cdr3_aa: CAISEGRGGGNTEAFF; cdr3_nt: TGTGCCATCAGTGAGGGGCGGGGAGGGGGCAACACTGAAGCTTTCTTT
v_call: TRBV7-9; j_call: TRBJ2-7; clone_size: .; d_call: .; cdr3_aa: CASSSTFSSYEQYF; cdr3_nt: TGTGCCAGCAGCTCGACCTTCAGCTCCTACGAGCAGTACTTC
v_call: TRBV9; j_call: TRBJ2-7; clone_size: few; d_call: .; cdr3_aa: CASSPPRGRTYEQYF; cdr3_nt: TGTGCCAGCAGCCCACCCCGGGGTCGAACCTACGAGCAGTACTTC
v_call: TRBV7-9; j_call: TRBJ1-4; clone_size: .; d_call: .; cdr3_aa: CASSWTEEKLFF; cdr3_nt: TGTGCCAGCAGTTGGACAGAAGAAAAACTGTTTTTT
v_call: TRBV5-6; j_call: TRBJ2-7; clone_size: .; d_call: .; cdr3_aa: CASSPTGTGRGDERYF; cdr3_nt: TGTGCCAGCAGCCCCACCGGGACAGGTCGGGGGGACGAGCGGTACTTC
v_call: TRBV7-6; j_call: TRBJ2-7; clone_size: .; d_call: .; cdr3_aa: CASSLADEEAYEQYF; cdr3_nt: TGTGCCAGCAGCTTAGCAGACGAGGAAGCCTACGAGCAGTACTTC